What follows are 32 T cell receptor beta chains derived from one specimen sequenced in a study of T cell repertoires in cytomegalovirus infection. Their antigen targets remain unknown. TCRdb passed the reads through MiXCR, listing each CDR3 protein once. Of approximately 1,000,000 distinct CDR3 sequences in the sample, around 29% were seen once. Sample: cultured CD8+ T cells from PBMCs, taken from culture after CMV antigen stimulation. All receptors come from a human donor in good health (CMV status not recorded). Some clones in this sample may be carry-over from other donors' samples.

The chain's CDR3 is CASSTQVASYEQYF. CDR3 sequence (DNA): TGTGCCAGCAGCACACAGGTGGCCTCCTACGAGCAGTACTTC. The chain employs TRBV2 and TRBJ2-7; a possible D gene is TRBD1 (5 bases). CDR3 size: 14 residues. Germline CDR1 reads SNHLY; CDR2 reads FYNNEI. V was clipped by 6 bases and J by 0 bases, with 12 bases between them.

This chain joins TRBV10-3 and TRBJ2-3; no firm D call. The ends were cut back, 6 bases at V and 0 bases at J, with 16 bases in the middle. This CDR3 region has 16 residues. Germline CDR1 reads ENHRY; CDR2 reads SYGVKD. CDR3 region: CAIRTIGSRSTDTQYF. CDR3 coding DNA: TGTGCCATCAGGACAATTGGATCCCGAAGCACAGATACGCAGTATTTT.

The chain recombines TRBV20-1 with TRBJ2-7; D is unresolved. V was trimmed by 7 bases and J by 4 bases, leaving 11 bases between them. CDR3 length equals 11 residues. Germline V CDR1 and CDR2: DFQATT, SNEGSKA (reference sequence). As DNA, the CDR3 is TGCAGTGTTCCCGACGGATACGAGCAGTACGTC. Residues: CSVPDGYEQYV.

This clonotype was seen only a few times. This rearrangement joins TRBV7-9 to TRBJ2-1; weak D call: TRBD2 (6 bases). Germline V gene data show CDR1 as SEHNR and CDR2 as FQNEAQ (reference sequence). V was cut by 1 base and J by 4 bases, with 23 bases left in between. This CDR3 is 19 amino acids long. The CDR3, as DNA: TGTGCCAGCAGCTTAGAATCCCCTAGAAGACGGGGGAGATACAATGAGCAGTTCTTC. This translates into CASSLESPRRRGRYNEQFF. Full variable domain (outside the CDR3, taken from reference TRBV7-9 and TRBJ2-1): DTGVSQNPRHKITKRGQNVTFRCDPISEHNRLYWYRQTLGQGPEFLTYFQNEAQLEKSRLLSDRFSAERPKGSFSTLEIQRTEQGDSAMYLCASSLESPRRRGRYNEQFFGPGTRLTVL.

This clonotype was found a few times. This chain uses TRBV12-3 or TRBV12-4 with TRBJ2-2; 8 positions agree with TRBD1. V gave up 5 bases and J gave up 0 bases; unmatched junction bases: 5. CDR3 length equals 16 residues. The CDR3 DNA follows: TGTGCCAGCAGTCGGCAGGGGGCTCCGAACACCGGGGAGCTGTTTTTT. Translating gives CASSRQGAPNTGELFF.

This clonotype was counted between two and nine times. The rearrangement uses TRBV6-1 and TRBJ2-7; D is undetermined. Germline CDR1 MNHNS, CDR2 SASEGT. This CDR3 has 15 residues. The V gene lost 0 bases and the J gene lost 2 bases, with 11 bases spanning the gap. DNA for the CDR3: TGTGCCAGCAGTGAAGCGCGCGTGCGAACCTACGAGCAGTACTTC. It yields the protein CASSEARVRTYEQYF.

This rearrangement joins TRBV7-9 to TRBJ1-3; 9 positions match TRBD1. Germline assignment: CDR1 SEHNR and CDR2 FQNEAQ (reference sequence). Germline trimming cut 7 bases from V and 3 bases from J; bases unmatched to any gene: 10. This CDR3 has 16 residues. The CDR3 DNA follows: TGTGCCAGCATCCCTGACAGGGGGTACTATGGAAACACCATATATTTT. Translated, it gives CASIPDRGYYGNTIYF.

Turning to this clonotype: One end of the junction does not line up with germline, which may come from a read error. This chain uses TRBV19 with TRBJ2-6, with D perhaps TRBD1 (5 bases). Germline values: CDR1 LNHDA, CDR2 SQIVND (reference sequence). The CDR3 is made up of 16 amino acids. This CDR3 is CVSNGLTGSGANVLTF. The CDR3 nucleotides read TGTGTCAGTAATGGGCTTACAGGCTCTGGGGCCAACGTCCTGACTTTC.

The chain combines TRBV6-2 or TRBV6-3 with TRBJ1-5; D possibly corresponds to TRBD1 (5 bases). V gave up 5 bases and J gave up 4 bases, with 15 bases separating them. Germline CDR1 and CDR2: MNHEY and SVGEGT. The CDR3 totals 15 residues. The CDR3 region is CASSPGEIGNQPQHF. The CDR3 DNA follows: TGTGCCAGCAGTCCGGGGGAGATAGGGAATCAGCCCCAGCATTTT.

This clonotype came up a few times. The gene calls are TRBV7-9 and TRBJ1-2, with TRBD1 matching over 7 bases. The CDR3 is made up of 14 amino acids. V lost 4 bases to trimming and J lost 3 bases; unmatched junction nucleotides: 5. In germline, CDR1 is SEHNR, CDR2 FQNEAQ (reference sequence). CDR3 coding DNA: TGTGCCAGCAGCTGGGACACAGGGGACTATGGCTACACCTTC. It is translated as CASSWDTGDYGYTF.

The chain uses TRBV24-1 and TRBJ2-5; 9 nucleotides agree with TRBD1. Germline V CDR1 and CDR2: KGHDR, SFDVKD. V shed 9 bases, J shed 0 bases, and the junction held 10 bases outside the gene matches. The CDR3 is 16 residues long. Written as DNA, the CDR3 is TGTGCCACCGCCGGGACAGGGTTCGGATACCAAGAGACCCAGTACTTC. It yields the protein CATAGTGFGYQETQYF.

This clonotype was seen at least ten times. The rearrangement joins TRBV7-2 to TRBJ2-5; TRBD2 matches at 9 bases. V shed 1 base, J shed 3 bases, and the junction held 9 bases outside the gene matches. CDR1 is SGHTA and CDR2 is FQGNSA in the germline V gene. This CDR3 has 17 residues. The CDR3 region is CASSLVLSGGYEETQYF. The CDR3 nucleotides are TGTGCCAGCAGCTTAGTTCTCAGCGGGGGGTACGAAGAGACCCAGTACTTC.

Ten or more counts support this clonotype. CDR3 in amino acids: CASIGASTDTQYF. CDR3 DNA: TGTGCCAGCATCGGGGCCAGCACAGATACGCAGTATTTT. The rearrangement links TRBV7-9 to TRBJ2-3; D assignment may be TRBD1 or TRBD2 (5 bases each). Germline V lookup: CDR1 SEHNR, CDR2 FQNEAQ (reference sequence). V dropped 7 bases and J dropped 0 bases, with 8 bases sitting between them. The CDR3 consists of 13 residues. Filled out from reference TRBV7-9 and TRBJ2-3, the complete variable domain reads DTGVSQNPRHKITKRGQNVTFRCDPISEHNRLYWYRQTLGQGPEFLTYFQNEAQLEKSRLLSDRFSAERPKGSFSTLEIQRTEQGDSAMYLCASIGASTDTQYFGPGTRLTVL.

This clonotype was recorded many times. The chain carries TRBV5-1 and TRBJ2-3; 8 bases map to TRBD2. Germline CDR1 is SGHRS and CDR2 is YFSETQ. The CDR3 runs to 15 residues. Unmatched junction bases numbered 6, after V lost 4 bases and J lost 2 bases. The CDR3, as DNA: TGCGCCAGCAGCCTCAGCGGGGGACTCACAGATACGCAGTATTTT. This encodes CASSLSGGLTDTQYF.

The V gene is TRBV6-2 or TRBV6-3, the J gene TRBJ2-3; D is unclear. CDR3 length equals 15 residues. Between the trimmed V and J ends, which lost 0 bases and 5 bases, there was a span of 12 bases. Germline V gene data show CDR1 as MNHEY and CDR2 as SVGEGT. CDR3 DNA sequence: TGTGCCAGCAGTTACTCCCCCCAGTATGGAGATACGCAGTATTTT. This codes for CASSYSPQYGDTQYF.

The gene calls are TRBV27 and TRBJ1-2; tentative D call: TRBD1 (6 bases). V was shortened by 5 bases and J by 8 bases, with 15 bases between the two germline ends. The CDR3 runs 13 residues. Germline V gene sequence: CDR1 MNHEY, CDR2 SMNVEV (reference sequence). The CDR3 coding sequence is TGTGCCAGCAGTCTCTTAGGGGGGCAGGGCTACACCTTC. Its translation is CASSLLGGQGYTF.

V and J are TRBV6-2 or TRBV6-3 and TRBJ2-5; D might be TRBD2 (6 bases). Germline CDR1 MNHEY, CDR2 SVGEGT. With 7 bases removed from V and 1 base from J, the gap between germline ends came to 13 bases. The CDR3 has 14 amino acids. CDR3 nucleotide sequence: TGTGCCAGCAAATTTCCGGGAGTCCAAGAGACCCAGTACTTC. This gives the protein CASKFPGVQETQYF.

This clonotype has just a few counts. DNA for the CDR3: TGTGCCAGCAGTGGAGGGGACAGGGGACTTTACGAGCAGTACTTC. This translates into CASSGGDRGLYEQYF. This sequence joins TRBV6-1 and TRBJ2-7; 10 nucleotides agree with TRBD1. Trimming removed 4 bases from V and 4 bases from J; junction bases left unmatched: 7. Germline V gene sequence: CDR1 MNHNS, CDR2 SASEGT. The CDR3 contains 15 residues.

This clonotype turned up a few times. The chain recombines TRBV28 with TRBJ2-1, with D perhaps TRBD2 (5 bases). This CDR3 is built from 14 residues. Germline lookup yields CDR1 MDHEN and CDR2 SYDVKM. V was pared by 7 bases and J by 6 bases, with 16 bases between. The CDR3 sequence is CASIPRGSGNEQFF. The CDR3 DNA reads as TGTGCCAGCATCCCGAGAGGGTCTGGCAATGAGCAGTTCTTC. The complete variable domain, with remaining parts taken from reference TRBV28 and TRBJ2-1, reads DVKVTQSSRYLVKRTGEKVFLECVQDMDHENMFWYRQDPGLGLRLIYFSYDVKMKEKGDIPEGYSVSREKKERFSLILESASTNQTSMYLCASIPRGSGNEQFFGPGTRLTVL.

In DNA, the CDR3 is TGCAGCGTTGAAATGGCGAGGGTCAACTCTGGAAACACCATATATTTT. This sequence encodes CSVEMARVNSGNTIYF. The genes are TRBV29-1 and TRBJ1-3; D uncertain. Germline loops: CDR1 SQVTM, CDR2 ANQGSEA. V lost 2 bases and J lost 0, with 14 bases in between. This CDR3 has 16 residues.

V is TRBV6-2 or TRBV6-3 and J is TRBJ2-7; no reliable D call. Trimming took 2 bases from V and 3 from J, leaving 11 bases between them. Germline V lookup: CDR1 MNHEY, CDR2 SVGEGT. The CDR3 sequence is 14 residues long. The CDR3 DNA sequence: TGTGCCAGCAGTTACAGCCCCCGCCTCTACGAGCAGTACGTC. Its protein product is CASSYSPRLYEQYV.

This CDR3 reads CSASRHNEQFF. The CDR3 bases are TGCAGTGCTAGCAGACACAATGAGCAGTTCTTC. The rearrangement joins TRBV20-1 to TRBJ2-1; D not certain. CDR3 length: 11 amino acids. Trimming stripped 3 bases from V and 5 bases from J, with 5 bases between. Germline V gene data show CDR1 as DFQATT and CDR2 as SNEGSKA (reference sequence).

The V and J genes are TRBV28 and TRBJ2-1, with D possibly TRBD2 on 6 matching bases. Trimming left V 2 bases short and J 9 bases short, with 23 bases between. Germline CDR1 MDHEN, CDR2 SYDVKM. CDR3 length: 17 residues. CDR3 nucleotide sequence: TGTGCCAGCAGTTTAGGGGGTCCGGCGGGGCCCCCGGGTGAGCAGTTCTTC. Its translation is CASSLGGPAGPPGEQFF.

The V call is TRBV5-8, the J call TRBJ1-1; D ambiguous. V dropped 4 bases and J dropped 6 bases, with 31 bases sitting between them. CDR3 size: 19 residues. Germline values: CDR1 SGHTS, CDR2 YDEGEE. In DNA form, the CDR3 reads TGTGCCAGCAGCCATCGTTTCAGACACGCAGAACCCTCCGAGGCTGAAGCTTTCTTT. It specifies CASSHRFRHAEPSEAEAFF.

This clonotype was found many times. The chain employs TRBV4-1 and TRBJ1-4; D is unresolved. V was clipped by 1 base and J by 6 bases, with 15 bases between them. The CDR3 runs 16 residues. Germline-derived CDR1 and CDR2 are MGHRA and YSYEKL. CDR3 loop: CASSQASGYVDEKLFF. CDR3 DNA sequence: TGCGCCAGCAGCCAAGCTTCGGGCTACGTGGATGAAAAACTGTTTTTT.

The chain carries TRBV5-1 and TRBJ1-1; the match to TRBD1 covers 7 bases. With 2 bases clipped from V and 6 bases from J, the junction kept 1 base outside the gene matches. This CDR3 region has 12 residues. Germline-derived CDR1 and CDR2 are SGHRS and YFSETQ. The CDR3 sequence: CASSFDRAEAFF. For the CDR3, the DNA is TGCGCCAGCAGCTTTGACAGGGCTGAAGCTTTCTTT.

The J gene is TRBJ2-1, the V gene TRBV5-4, with 14 bases fitting TRBD2. The CDR3 has 18 amino acids. Losses at the gene ends were 3 bases for V and 2 bases for J; bases not matched to a gene: 7. From germline, CDR1 is SGHNT and CDR2 YYREEE (reference sequence). The CDR3 nucleotides are TGTGCCAGCAGCTCGGGACTAGCGGGGGCCCTCCCCTACAATGAGCAGTTCTTC. This sequence encodes CASSSGLAGALPYNEQFF.

The chain joins TRBV4-1 to TRBJ2-2; unclear D gene. Germline CDR1 is MGHRA and CDR2 is YSYEKL. The CDR3 extends over 16 amino acids. V gave up 6 bases and J gave up 0 bases, with 14 bases separating them. This CDR3 reads CASRQHPATNTGELFF. CDR3 DNA: TGCGCCAGCAGGCAACACCCGGCGACGAACACCGGGGAGCTGTTTTTT.

The chain links TRBV5-1 to TRBJ2-3; 8 positions match TRBD1. This CDR3 is built from 14 residues. In germline, CDR1 is SGHRS, CDR2 YFSETQ. V trimming: 5 bases; J trimming: 1 base; junction bases outside the gene matches: 3. The CDR3 nucleotides read TGCGCCAGCAGGACAGGGGAAGGCACAGATACGCAGTATTTT. Amino acids: CASRTGEGTDTQYF.

The chain joins TRBV24-1 to TRBJ2-5; no reliable D call. Trimming left V 8 bases short and J 3 bases short, with 12 bases between. The length of the CDR3 is 13 residues. Germline assignment: CDR1 KGHDR and CDR2 SFDVKD. The CDR3 loop is CATKDGRKETQYF. The CDR3 DNA reads TGTGCCACCAAGGACGGTAGAAAAGAGACCCAGTACTTC.

Many counts were recorded for this clonotype. The chain has TRBV7-9 and TRBJ1-5, with no clear D. CDR1 is SEHNR, CDR2 FQNEAQ, per germline (reference sequence). This CDR3 has 14 residues. Trimming pared 0 bases from V and 0 bases from J, leaving 3 bases between. Written as DNA, the CDR3 is TGTGCCAGCAGCTTAGCGGGTAGCAATCAGCCCCAGCATTTT. Its translation: CASSLAGSNQPQHF.

This chain connects TRBV27 to TRBJ1-1; D remains ambiguous. Germline V gives CDR1 MNHEY, CDR2 SMNVEV (reference sequence). V was pared by 6 bases and J by 4 bases, with 15 bases between. The CDR3 has 14 amino acids. The CDR3 DNA follows: TGTGCCAGCAGCCGAGGAACATCTGGCACTGAAGCTTTCTTT. Protein sequence: CASSRGTSGTEAFF.